The source of this TCR beta chain is a study of blood T cell repertoires in COVID-19. The germline V gene has CDR1 MNHEY and CDR2 SVGAGI. V was clipped by 0 bases and J by 0 bases, with 6 bases between them. This CDR3 region has 15 residues. Only in-frame clones appear in the TCRdb table, and some are missing; sequencing was by immunoSEQ multiplex PCR. The sample consists of about 170,000 clones, around 83% of them appearing once. Sequencing was performed on peripheral blood. The chain employs TRBV6-5 and TRBJ1-3, with no clear D. The sequence was obtained from a woman in her 70s who had recovered from COVID-19. CDR3 sequence reads: CASSYSPSSGNTIYF. The CDR3, as DNA: TGTGCCAGCAGTTACTCGCCCAGCTCTGGAAACACCATATATTTT.